The present TCR beta chain was sequenced within a study of shared clonotypes between healthy human individuals. Profiled with immunoSEQ multiplex PCR; TCRdb holds only in-frame clones, not every one. The sample carries about 2 million clones, roughly 95% recorded once. Naive-designated CD8 cells lacked CD45RO, were positively enriched for CCR7, and omitted terminally differentiated effector memory CD45RA+ cells. Germline CDR1 reads MNHEY; CDR2 reads SMNVEV (reference sequence). The CDR3 is 13 residues long. V was pared by 5 bases and J by 5 bases, with 5 bases of the junction left unmatched. The receptor's source is a man between 18 and 29 years old in good health. The sequencing sample was made of naive CD8+ T cells sorted from blood. This rearrangement joins TRBV27 to TRBJ2-7; 8 positions agree with TRBD1. DNA for the CDR3: TGTGCCAGCAGTACGACAGGGGTCCACGAGCAGTACTTC. It yields the protein CASSTTGVHEQYF.